This paragraph reports one T cell receptor beta chain. What it recognizes is unknown. At the DNA level, this CDR3 is encoded by other sequences in the same sample as well. The PCR used 60 Vbeta and 13 Jbeta primers. Assay used: immunoSEQ multiplex PCR; TCRdb lists only in-frame clones, some missing. Here the sample spans about 110,000 clones, approximately 70% being singletons. Those who donated were healthy bone marrow donors. This entry comes from a study of cytomegalovirus exposure and HLA in healthy donors. Study outcomes and limitations: The likely origin of a cluster of highly shared sequence variants was a sequencing artifact.

Germline CDR1 reads SGHRS; CDR2 reads YFSETQ. This CDR3 comprises 14 residues. The ends were cut back, 0 bases at V and 0 bases at J, with 7 bases in the middle. Sample: PBMCs. This chain joins TRBV5-1 and TRBJ2-7, with D unresolved. The origin of this receptor is a boy aged 5-17 years in good health and CMV-seronegative. CDR3 protein: CASSLGSSSYEQYF. The CDR3 DNA reads as TGCGCCAGCAGCTTGGGGAGCAGCTCCTACGAGCAGTACTTC.